The present T cell receptor beta chain was sequenced within a study of blood T cell repertoires in COVID-19 (dated by TCRdb to between 2020 and 2021). Regarding the complete study: Collaborator samples came from the United States, Italy and Spain and covered acute and convalescent phases of COVID-19. Sample metadata almost always included a de-identified subject ID, COVID-19 status, age in years and sex. The samples were drawn from the first 160 participants of the ongoing ImmuneRACE study and from 950 to 1,500 subjects provided by 6 global collaborators. The repertoires were made available in a free public database intended to serve as a resource for research on the immune response to SARS-CoV-2. The dataset comprised deeply sampled blood TCRbeta repertoires from subjects exposed to, actively infected with, or recovered from COVID-19. Where HLA class I and class II types were available, the types were taken from metadata supplied by the sample provider, not from assay-based typing. The prospective study material was composed of cDNA or gDNA derived from T cells, B-cell-depleted T cells, or PBMCs.

Points on this clone: The target of this receptor is not known. Base qualities were left out, and no much larger clone turns up one base away.

The full study reports these points: Clinical and demographic metadata were provided uncurated, with the amount varying by source and participant.

TCRbeta CDR3 regions were amplified from genomic DNA by means of the immunoSEQ Assay, a bias-controlled multiplex PCR. Regarding the original processing steps: Within the assay, amplification of reference gene primers was used to estimate how many nucleated cells each sample contained. To quantify the absolute abundance of each unique TCRbeta CDR3 rearrangement, sequence reads were collapsed and filtered. For each sample, productive Simpson clonality was calculated by taking the square root of Simpson's diversity index across productive rearrangements. Held by TCRdb, this immuneACCESS table contains in-frame sequences only and omits some clones. Under half of the omission traces to an unresolved V gene where checked; the cause of the rest is unknown. Clone size and the V and J calls come from that table; the DNA yielded D and trimming. Recorded for this sample are 260,000 or so clones; about 87% of them occurred a single time. The top ten clonotypes cover around 1.2% of the sample.

V sheds 5 bases and J sheds 2 bases, leaving 22 bases between their ends. The CDR3 goes from the cysteine to the phenylalanine over 18 residues. Only CDR3 DNA is held: 54 bases, read in frame from base 1. CDR1 and CDR2, looked up from the germline V gene (reference sequence), are LNHDA and SQIVND. Participants in the prospective study were aged roughly 18 to 100 years, lived in 20 to 30 United States geographic areas, and enrolled through a virtual design. In the prospective study, participants were assigned to cohorts based on the clinical history participants reported in a screening survey and a study questionnaire. Mobile phlebotomists in the prospective study collected whole blood, serum and a nasopharyngeal or oropharyngeal swab from every participant. Additional blood draws and questionnaires over an approximately two-month period could optionally be provided by prospective study participants. Prospective study blood samples were shipped either frozen or at room temperature before DNA extraction.

The chain was built from TRBV19 and TRBJ1-5; D gene: possibly TRBD1, on 6 matching bases. Sequencing was performed on PBMCs or T cells enriched from blood (not recorded which). The receptor's source is a woman aged 40 to 50 with acute COVID-19. The CDR3: CASSPLGWTVKGNQPQHF. The nucleotide sequence reads TGTGCCAGTAGTCCCCTCGGGTGGACAGTTAAAGGCAATCAGCCCCAGCATTTT.